This TCR beta chain originates from a study of identifying expanded T cells in peripheral blood. Overall study results and limits: Differentially abundant clones: roughly 1.2 between replicates, about 15 at around 2 weeks, 19 to 20 at four. Clone count variance between approximately two-week samples rose with total template count.

During the collection period, no donor immune events like infections were recorded. The repertoire was sequenced with immunoSEQ multiplex PCR; TCRdb's copy has only in-frame clones and lacks some. The sample lists some 75,000 clones; 75% to 90% were seen once. About this clone: Its target is unknown.

The CDR3 covers 14 residues. Germline V gives CDR1 LGHNT, CDR2 FRNRAP. The V end was cut by 8 bases, the J end by 2 bases, with 13 bases between. The chain couples TRBV12-5 to TRBJ1-3, with TRBD1 as a possible D gene (5 bases). The specimen was blood. This TCR was recovered from a person between 18 and 75 years old in good health. In DNA, the CDR3 is TGTGCTAGTCTGCAGGGAGGGACTGGAAACACCATATATTTT. This encodes CASLQGGTGNTIYF.